This TCR beta chain was identified during a study of shared clonotypes between healthy human individuals. Naive CD8 cells comprised CD45RO-negative, CCR7-positively selected cells, excluding terminally differentiated effector memory CD45RA+ cells. This clone was recorded only once. Other DNA sequences in the same sample also yield this CDR3. The data were produced by immunoSEQ multiplex PCR, yet TCRdb's version contains in-frame clones alone and is incomplete. The profile shows roughly 550,000 clones, nearly 97% of them singletons. The CDR3 contains 13 residues. Trimming removed 1 base from V and 2 bases from J, with 6 bases in between. Germline V gives CDR1 SGHVS, CDR2 FNYEAQ.

The V and J genes are TRBV7-6 and TRBJ2-7; no reliable D call. Sequencing was performed on naive CD8+ T cells sorted from blood. This TCR was sampled from a woman aged 25-40 years in good health. CDR3: CASSLDSTYEQYF. The CDR3 bases are TGTGCCAGCAGCTTAGACAGCACCTACGAGCAGTACTTC.